One and the same sample provided the 9 T cell receptor beta chains below, sequenced in a study of vaccination and CD4 T cells after COVID-19. Sample treatment: roughly 10-day PBMC culture with coronavirus spike peptide pools or control peptides (ViraFEST assay). The antigens for these receptors are not known. The Oncomine TCR Beta short-read assay generated sequence data from the DNA of cultured CD4+ T cells. TCRdb processed the PCR reads anew with MiXCR; each CDR3 protein has one entry. The profile shows 5,500 to 7,500 distinct CDR3 sequences, 55% to 70% of them singletons. Sequencing was done on a sample of CD4+ T cells from blood, cultured in vitro. The receptors stem from a human donor who had recovered from COVID-19.

This clonotype rates as medium-sized. V is TRBV12-3 or TRBV12-4 and J is TRBJ2-2; D might be TRBD2 (5 bases). V was cut by 2 bases and J by 4 bases, with 8 bases left in between. The CDR3 extends over 14 amino acids. The CDR3 DNA sequence: TGTGCCAGCAGTTTAAGAGGGAGCACCGGGGAGCTGTTTTTT. Encoded protein: CASSLRGSTGELFF.

This clonotype appeared a few times. This chain joins TRBV11-3 and TRBJ2-5, with TRBD2 matching over 8 bases. V dropped 3 bases and J dropped 1; count of bases not matched to a gene: 10. The CDR3 has 17 amino acids. Germline V gene data show CDR1 as SGHNT and CDR2 as YENEEA. The CDR3 loop is CASSFPLSGGRQETQYF. The CDR3 DNA follows: TGTGCCAGCAGCTTCCCTTTAAGCGGGGGACGCCAAGAGACCCAGTACTTC. The variable domain in full, with the rest retrieved from reference TRBV11-3 and TRBJ2-5, is EAGVVQSPRYKIIEKKQPVAFWCNPISGHNTLYWYLQNLGQGPELLIRYENEEAVDDSQLPKDRFSAERLKGVDSTLKIQPAELGDSAVYLCASSFPLSGGRQETQYFGPGTRLLVL.

This chain links TRBV7-8 with TRBJ1-1; D may be TRBD1 (6 bases). The germline V and J ends were trimmed by 1 base and 6 bases, with 21 bases remaining between them. This CDR3 spans 17 amino acids. Germline assignment: CDR1 SGHVS and CDR2 FQNEAQ. The CDR3 spells CASSLVRADSLVAEAFF. CDR3 sequence (DNA): TGTGCCAGCAGCTTAGTACGCGCGGACAGCCTTGTTGCTGAAGCTTTCTTT.

The rearrangement uses TRBV11-3 and TRBJ1-2, with D possibly matching TRBD1 (5 bases). This CDR3 has 13 residues. V gave up 5 bases and J gave up 8 bases, with 15 bases separating them. Germline CDR1 SGHNT, CDR2 YENEEA. The CDR3 sequence: CASSPRDSLGYTF. CDR3 DNA: TGTGCCAGCAGCCCCAGGGACTCCTTGGGCTACACCTTC.

This clonotype appeared a few times. The chain is built from TRBV6-1 and TRBJ2-4; the match to TRBD2 covers 8 bases. CDR3 length: 16 amino acids. Germline CDR1 and CDR2: MNHNS and SASEGT. The ends lost 6 bases at V and 4 bases at J; junction bases unmatched: 11. CDR3 in amino acids: CASRDPGGTRKNIQYF. The CDR3 DNA reads TGTGCCAGCAGGGACCCGGGAGGGACAAGAAAAAACATTCAGTACTTC.

CDR3 residues: CASSWTAKNIQYF. The DNA of the CDR3 is TGTGCCAGCAGTTGGACAGCGAAAAACATTCAGTACTTC. The genes are TRBV6-5 and TRBJ2-4; D perhaps matches TRBD1 (6 bases). The CDR3 loop spans 13 amino acids. The V end lost 4 bases, the J end lost 4 bases, and 8 bases lay between the germline ends. The germline gives CDR1 MNHEY, CDR2 SVGAGI.

This clonotype was picked up a small number of times. The CDR3 DNA reads TGCAGTGCTAGAGATCCGGGCAGGGAAGGCTACACCTTC. As protein: CSARDPGREGYTF. This chain joins TRBV20-1 and TRBJ1-2, with D possibly TRBD1 on 5 matching bases. The CDR3 runs 13 residues. The germline gives CDR1 DFQATT, CDR2 SNEGSKA (reference sequence). The germline V and J ends were trimmed by 0 bases and 8 bases, with 13 bases remaining between them.

J is TRBJ1-1 and V is TRBV19; 7 bases agree with TRBD1. Germline assignment: CDR1 LNHDA and CDR2 SQIVND (reference sequence). The length of the CDR3 is 14 residues. With 1 base clipped from V and 5 bases from J, the junction kept 4 bases outside the gene matches. The CDR3 nucleotides read TGTGCCAGTAGTATAGCCCAGGGGGAAACTGAAGCTTTCTTT. Its translation is CASSIAQGETEAFF.

In its sample, this clonotype was seen a few times. The rearrangement links TRBV20-1 to TRBJ1-1; no clear D. This CDR3 region has 13 residues. V was trimmed by 1 base and J by 0 bases, leaving 6 bases between them. Per the germline V gene, CDR1 is DFQATT and CDR2 is SNEGSKA (reference sequence). CDR3 coding DNA: TGCAGTGCTAGAGGGGCCCTGAACACTGAAGCTTTCTTT. Its translation is CSARGALNTEAFF.